This T cell receptor beta chain was recovered during a study of CD8+CD57+ T cells in acquired aplastic anemia. Study as a whole: Quantities of DNA derived from sorted CD4+ and CD8+ cells averaged 3.2 ug.

The CDR3 consists of 13 residues. Germline CDR1 reads ENHRY; CDR2 reads SYGVKD. Losses at the gene ends were 11 bases for V and 9 bases for J; bases not matched to a gene: 15. CDR3 and TCR beta VDJ profiling relied on a genomic DNA template. TCRdb processed the reads anew with MiXCR; each CDR3 protein has one entry. The table has approximately 100,000 distinct CDR3 sequences, around 68% seen once. Patients selected for sequencing had displayed CD8+CD57+ cell expansion by flow cytometry. There were no patients without severe acquired aplastic anemia. Sequencing was carried out using sorted CD4+, CD8+, or CD8+CD57+ T cells (not recorded which) from PBMCs. V usage is TRBV10-3 and J usage is TRBJ1-1; 7 nucleotides line up with TRBD1. This TCR was sampled from a human donor with aplastic anemia. DNA for the CDR3: TGTGCCGGAGCGGGGGGCGAGGGGGCAAAAGCTTTCTTT. Its translation is CAGAGGEGAKAFF.